One sample yielded the 11 T cell receptor beta chains listed below, sequenced in a study of Graves' ophthalmopathy and Graves' hyperthyroidism. Researchers took RNA transcripts and amplified TCR beta CDR3 regions from them. Second-round multiplex PCR came after first-round RT-PCR with HTBI primers. TCRdb re-derived calls from the multiplex PCR reads in MiXCR, one entry per CDR3 protein. This table has about 620,000 distinct CDR3 sequences, 22% appearing once. The sequencing input was peripheral blood. These receptors were obtained from a woman in her late teens or twenties with stable Graves' hyperthyroidism. Some clones in this sample may be carry-over from other donors' samples.

This clonotype was observed a handful of times. This sequence joins TRBV25-1 and TRBJ2-1; D tentatively reads TRBD1 or TRBD2 (6 bases each). V lost 1 base, J lost 0 bases, and 10 bases lay in between. Germline CDR1 is MGHDK and CDR2 is SYGVNS. The CDR3 contains 16 residues. The CDR3 protein is CASSEWGARSYNEQFF. The DNA of the CDR3 is TGTGCCAGCAGTGAATGGGGGGCCCGCTCCTACAATGAGCAGTTCTTC.

This clonotype was found many times. The chain links TRBV12-3 or TRBV12-4 to TRBJ1-5; 7 bases are a match to TRBD1. After removal of 7 bases from V and 7 bases from J, the junction contained 10 bases not matched to a gene. This CDR3 contains 14 residues. CDR3 in amino acids: CASTMTGIQQPQHF. CDR3 nucleotide sequence: TGTGCCAGCACCATGACAGGGATCCAACAGCCCCAGCATTTT.

This clonotype was counted ten times or more. The rearrangement uses TRBV27 and TRBJ1-5; the D is unclear. The V and J ends lost 3 bases and 6 bases respectively, with 9 bases between them. CDR3 length equals 13 residues. Germline V gives CDR1 MNHEY, CDR2 SMNVEV (reference sequence). The CDR3 DNA is TGTGCCAGCAGTTTCAGTTCAGGTCAGCCCCAGCATTTT. Protein sequence: CASSFSSGQPQHF.

Many counts were recorded for this clonotype. V is TRBV12-3 or TRBV12-4 and J is TRBJ1-6, with D possibly matching TRBD1 (5 bases). CDR3 size: 14 residues. The V end lost 1 base, the J end lost 10 bases, and 11 bases lay between the germline ends. The CDR3, as DNA: TGTGCCAGCAGTTTAGGGGGGGTAGGATCACCCCTCCACTTT. This gives the protein CASSLGGVGSPLHF.

The chain combines TRBV30 with TRBJ2-7; no definite D call. Germline V CDR1 and CDR2: GTSNPN, SVGIG (reference sequence). The ends were cut back, 4 bases at V and 0 bases at J, with 10 bases in the middle. The CDR3 has 13 residues. CDR3 bases: TGTGCCTGGAATGGTGGGAACTCCTACGAGCAGTACTTC. It codes for CAWNGGNSYEQYF.

This clonotype has at least ten counts. This chain uses TRBV18 with TRBJ2-7; D unclear. CDR3 size: 12 residues. The germline V gene has CDR1 KGHSH and CDR2 LQKENI. The V and J ends lost 2 bases and 7 bases respectively, with 9 bases between them. The CDR3 DNA is TGTGCCAGCTCACCAGTTCTCGGAGAGCAGTACTTC. The encoded protein is CASSPVLGEQYF.

This clonotype has a count of ten or more. The chain joins TRBV12-3 or TRBV12-4 to TRBJ2-7, with unresolved D. V lost 7 bases, J lost 4 bases, and 14 bases lay in between. CDR3 length: 13 residues. CDR3 nucleotide sequence: TGTGCCAGCATGGCAGGAAAGCTTTACGAGCAGTACTTC. Translating it yields CASMAGKLYEQYF.

This clonotype was counted between two and nine times. This may stem from a read error, because a much larger clone lies one nucleotide away. The V call is TRBV28, the J call TRBJ1-5; D is unresolved. V dropped 3 bases and J dropped 7 bases, with 4 bases sitting between them. Germline loops: CDR1 MDHEN, CDR2 SYDVKM. The CDR3 has 11 residues. The CDR3 loop is CASSFQQPQHF. The DNA for the CDR3 is TGTGCCAGCAGTTTTCAACAGCCCCAGCATTTT. The complete variable domain, with remaining parts taken from reference TRBV28 and TRBJ1-5, reads DVKVTQSSRYLVKRTGEKVFLECVQDMDHENMFWYRQDPGLGLRLIYFSYDVKMKEKGDIPEGYSVSREKKERFSLILESASTNQTSMYLCASSFQQPQHFGDGTRLSIL.

The J gene is TRBJ2-5, the V gene TRBV24-1; 8 bases are shared with TRBD1. V was clipped by 7 bases and J by 7 bases; unmatched bases: 7. Germline-derived CDR1 and CDR2 are KGHDR and SFDVKD. The length of the CDR3 is 13 residues. CDR3 residues: CATSGTGFGTQYF. CDR3 in DNA: TGTGCCACCAGCGGGACAGGCTTCGGGACCCAGTACTTC.

This clonotype was counted ten times or more. J is TRBJ2-5 and V is TRBV15, with TRBD1 matching over 9 bases. The CDR3 consists of 15 residues. V gave up 0 bases and J gave up 2 bases; unmatched junction bases: 1. Germline V CDR1 and CDR2: LNHNV, YYDKDF (reference sequence). The DNA of the CDR3 is TGTGCCACCAGCAGAGAGGGGACAGGGCAAGAGACCCAGTACTTC. Protein: CATSREGTGQETQYF.

This clonotype was seen at least ten times. The J gene is TRBJ2-5, the V gene TRBV12-3 or TRBV12-4; 11 bases align to TRBD2. This CDR3 contains 16 residues. Unmatched junction bases numbered 8, after V lost 6 bases and J lost 2 bases. The CDR3 sequence is CASSHPGTSGQETQYF. CDR3 DNA sequence: TGTGCCAGCAGCCACCCAGGGACTAGCGGTCAAGAGACCCAGTACTTC.